One and the same sample provided the 7 T cell receptor beta chains below, sequenced in a study of control samples from healthy donors and cancer patients. The repertoire was sequenced with immunoSEQ multiplex PCR; TCRdb's copy has only in-frame clones and lacks some. This sample has roughly 76,000 clones, with approximately 93% found just once. Sequencing input: PBMCs. Source of these receptors: a woman in her thirties or forties with lung cancer.

This clone appeared once. This chain links TRBV28 with TRBJ1-2, with D perhaps matching TRBD1 (5 bases). Trimming cost V 3 bases and J 4 bases, with 15 bases left between them. Germline V CDR1 and CDR2: MDHEN, SYDVKM. The CDR3 has 15 amino acids. The CDR3 DNA sequence: TGTGCCAGCAGTTTTCAATCCGGAGGGGTCTATGGCTACACCTTC. Encoded protein: CASSFQSGGVYGYTF.

The chain carries TRBV19 and TRBJ1-1, with no clear D. Trimming stripped 3 bases from V and 1 base from J, with 12 bases between. CDR3 length: 15 amino acids. Germline V gene data show CDR1 as LNHDA and CDR2 as SQIVND (reference sequence). CDR3 amino acids: CASSISAFSNTEAFF. CDR3 DNA sequence: TGTGCCAGTAGTATTTCGGCCTTTTCGAACACTGAAGCTTTCTTT.

The gene calls are TRBV19 and TRBJ1-6, with 7 positions matching TRBD1. Germline trimming cut 3 bases from V and 7 bases from J; bases unmatched to any gene: 9. The CDR3 is 16 residues long. Per the germline V gene, CDR1 is LNHDA and CDR2 is SQIVND (reference sequence). CDR3 region: CASSIRDSLVNSPLHF. Here the CDR3 DNA reads TGTGCCAGTAGTATTAGGGACAGTTTAGTAAATTCACCCCTCCACTTT.

The genes are TRBV14 and TRBJ1-1; D gene uncertain. The CDR3 spans 14 residues. The V gene lost 8 bases and the J gene lost 0 bases, with 13 bases spanning the gap. The germline CDR1 and CDR2 sequences are SGHDN and FVKESK. CDR3 sequence reads: CASSPTAVNTEAFF. For the CDR3, the DNA is TGTGCCAGCTCTCCCACGGCGGTGAACACTGAAGCTTTCTTT.

The chain couples TRBV6-5 to TRBJ2-7; possible D gene TRBD2, 6 bases. The CDR3 contains 16 residues. Trimming removed 0 bases at V and 3 bases at J, with 15 bases between. CDR1 is MNHEY and CDR2 is SVGAGI in the germline V gene. CDR3 residues: CASSYSREEGLYEQYF. The CDR3 nucleotides read TGTGCCAGCAGTTACTCTAGGGAGGAAGGGCTCTACGAGCAGTACTTC.

The rearrangement joins TRBV6-1 to TRBJ1-1, with 9 bases matching TRBD1. The junction had 11 bases not matched to a gene; V was cut back by 4 bases and J by 5 bases. The length of the CDR3 is 16 residues. Germline values: CDR1 MNHNS, CDR2 SASEGT. Here the CDR3 reads CASSVGTGYVQTEAFF. CDR3 DNA sequence: TGTGCCAGCAGTGTCGGGACAGGGTACGTCCAGACTGAAGCTTTCTTT.

The genes are TRBV6-2 or TRBV6-3 and TRBJ1-2; 12 bases align to TRBD1. The CDR3 contains 14 residues. After removal of 5 bases from V and 6 bases from J, the junction contained 4 bases not matched to a gene. Looked up from germline, CDR1 is MNHEY and CDR2 is SVGEGT. CDR3 in DNA: TGTGCCAGCAGTACCGGGACAGGGGGCAATGGCTACACCTTC. Its translation: CASSTGTGGNGYTF.